This TCR beta chain derives from a study of CD4 T cells in relation to SARS-CoV-2 and coronaviruses. Unexposed donor CD4+ T cells date from about 2011-2018, before the COVID-19 pandemic. After ten to eleven days of culture, CD4+ T cells were isolated. Cells permitting, SARS-CoV-2 S/N and four cold-coronavirus spikes were tested on unexposed-donor CD4+ T cells. The assay was immunoSEQ multiplex PCR, and TCRdb's table has in-frame clones only and misses some. The table lists roughly 11,000 clones, around 80% of them singletons, with roughly 28% in the top ten. Regarding this clone: Its antigen is still unknown.

With 1 base removed from V and 1 base from J, the gap between germline ends came to 19 bases. CDR1 and CDR2 from the germline V gene are SQVTM and ANQGSEA. The CDR3 length is 17 residues. Input material: CD4+ T cells from PBMCs, cultured in vitro. The V gene is TRBV29-1, the J gene TRBJ1-1; tentatively, D is TRBD1 (5 bases). This TCR derives from a human donor in good health. CDR3 bases: TGCAGCGTTGAAGCCCCGTCGGCAGGGTTCCCGAACACTGAAGCTTTCTTT. It codes for CSVEAPSAGFPNTEAFF.